This T cell receptor beta chain stems from a study of blood T cell repertoires in COVID-19. About the research overall: Samples representing acute and convalescent COVID-19 were sourced from the United States, Italy and Spain.

TCRdb keeps only in-frame clones here, not all; method: immunoSEQ multiplex PCR. The sample includes about 260,000 clones, 85% seen only once; the top ten take about 14%. The sequencing sample was made of peripheral blood. The origin of this receptor is a human donor in a cohort sampled during active COVID-19.

CDR3: CASSLARGKEANEKLFF. The CDR3 region has the DNA TGTGCCAGCAGCTTAGCGCGAGGGAAAGAGGCTAATGAAAAACTGTTTTTT. V gene TRBV7-2 combines with J gene TRBJ1-4, with D unclear. Germline-derived CDR1 and CDR2 are SGHTA and FQGNSA. This CDR3 region has 17 residues. V lost 0 bases, J lost 3 bases, and 14 bases lay in between. The whole variable domain, filled in from reference TRBV7-2 and TRBJ1-4, reads GAGVSQSPSNKVTEKGKDVELRCDPISGHTALYWYRQSLGQGLEFLIYFQGNSAPDKSGLPSDRFSAERTGGSVSTLTIQRTQQEDSAVYLCASSLARGKEANEKLFFGSGTQLSVL.